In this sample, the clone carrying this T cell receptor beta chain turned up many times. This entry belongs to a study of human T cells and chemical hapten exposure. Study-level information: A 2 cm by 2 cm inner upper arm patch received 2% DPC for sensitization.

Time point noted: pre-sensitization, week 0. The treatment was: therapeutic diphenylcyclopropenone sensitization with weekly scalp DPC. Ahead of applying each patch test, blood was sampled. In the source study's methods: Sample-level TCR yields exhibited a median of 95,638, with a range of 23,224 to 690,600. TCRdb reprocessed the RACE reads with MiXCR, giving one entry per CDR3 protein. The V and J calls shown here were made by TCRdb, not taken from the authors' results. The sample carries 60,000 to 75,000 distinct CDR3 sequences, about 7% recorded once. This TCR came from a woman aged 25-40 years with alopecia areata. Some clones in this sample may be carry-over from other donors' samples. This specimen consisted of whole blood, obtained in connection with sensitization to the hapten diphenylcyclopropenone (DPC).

CDR3 amino acids: CASSPRGGQRDEQYF. The CDR3 DNA reads TGTGCCAGCTCACCACGCGGCGGACAGCGGGACGAGCAGTACTTC. The chain has TRBV18 and TRBJ2-7; D possibly uses TRBD1 or TRBD2 (6 bases each). This CDR3 is built from 15 residues. The ends were cut back, 1 base at V and 5 bases at J, with 15 bases in the middle. Looked up from germline, CDR1 is KGHSH and CDR2 is LQKENI.